This TCR beta chain was obtained from a study of cytomegalovirus exposure and HLA in healthy donors. From germline, CDR1 is SGHTA and CDR2 FQGNSA. V dropped 5 bases and J dropped 9 bases, with 14 bases sitting between them. The CDR3 covers 14 residues. Primers: 60 Vbeta forward and 13 Jbeta reverse. This table comes from immunoSEQ multiplex PCR, and its TCRdb copy is limited to in-frame clones, with some not included. The data show approximately 150,000 clones, roughly four fifths seen once. The receptor's source is a man aged 25 to 45 in good health and CMV-seropositive. The sample taken for sequencing was PBMCs. The chain uses TRBV7-2 and TRBJ1-6; TRBD1 might be the D (6 bases). CDR3 protein: CASSPQGYGSPLHF. The DNA of the CDR3 is TGTGCCAGCAGCCCTCAGGGGTACGGTTCACCCCTCCACTTT.